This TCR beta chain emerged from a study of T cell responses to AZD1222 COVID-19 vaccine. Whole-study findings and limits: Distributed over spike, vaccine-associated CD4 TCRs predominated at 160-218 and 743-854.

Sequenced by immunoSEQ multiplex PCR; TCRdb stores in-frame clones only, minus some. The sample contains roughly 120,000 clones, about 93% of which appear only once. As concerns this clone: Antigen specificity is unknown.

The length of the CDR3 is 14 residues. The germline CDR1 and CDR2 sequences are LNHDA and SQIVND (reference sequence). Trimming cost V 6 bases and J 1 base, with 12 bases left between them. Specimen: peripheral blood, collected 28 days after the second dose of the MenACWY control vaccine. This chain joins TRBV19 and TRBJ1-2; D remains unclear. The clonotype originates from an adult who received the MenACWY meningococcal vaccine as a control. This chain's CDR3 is CASRMNSNNYGYTF. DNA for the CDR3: TGTGCCAGTAGGATGAACAGCAATAACTATGGCTACACCTTC.